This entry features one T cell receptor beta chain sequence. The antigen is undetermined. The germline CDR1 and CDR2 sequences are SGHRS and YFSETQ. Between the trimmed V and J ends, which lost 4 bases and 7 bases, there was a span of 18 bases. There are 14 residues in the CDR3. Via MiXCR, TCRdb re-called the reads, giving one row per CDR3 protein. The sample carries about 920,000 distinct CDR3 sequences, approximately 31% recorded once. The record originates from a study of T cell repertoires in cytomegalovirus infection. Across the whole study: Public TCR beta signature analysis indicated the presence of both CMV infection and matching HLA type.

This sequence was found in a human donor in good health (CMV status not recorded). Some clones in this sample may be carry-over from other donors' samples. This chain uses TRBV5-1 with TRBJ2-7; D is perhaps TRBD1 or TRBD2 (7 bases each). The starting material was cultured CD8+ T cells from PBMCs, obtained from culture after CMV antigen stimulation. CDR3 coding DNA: TGCGCCAGCAGCCCCGGACAGGTGGGGGGGGAGCAGTACGTC. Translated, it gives CASSPGQVGGEQYV.